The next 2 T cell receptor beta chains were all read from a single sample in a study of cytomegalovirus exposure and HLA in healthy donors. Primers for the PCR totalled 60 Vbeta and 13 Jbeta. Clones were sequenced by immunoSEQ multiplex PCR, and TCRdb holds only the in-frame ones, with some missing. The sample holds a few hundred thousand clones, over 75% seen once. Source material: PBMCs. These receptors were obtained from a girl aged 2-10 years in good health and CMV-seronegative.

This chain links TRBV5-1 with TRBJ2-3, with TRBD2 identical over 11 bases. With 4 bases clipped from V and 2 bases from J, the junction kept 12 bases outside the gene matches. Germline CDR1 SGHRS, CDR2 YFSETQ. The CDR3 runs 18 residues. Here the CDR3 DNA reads TGCGCCAGCAGCCCGAAAACCGCTAGCGGGGGGCCCACAGATACGCAGTATTTT. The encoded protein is CASSPKTASGGPTDTQYF.

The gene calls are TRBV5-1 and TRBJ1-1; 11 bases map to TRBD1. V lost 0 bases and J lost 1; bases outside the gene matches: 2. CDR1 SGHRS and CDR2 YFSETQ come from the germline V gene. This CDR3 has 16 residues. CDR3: CASSLGTGGGNTEAFF. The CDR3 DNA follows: TGCGCCAGCAGCTTGGGGACAGGGGGCGGGAACACTGAAGCTTTCTTT. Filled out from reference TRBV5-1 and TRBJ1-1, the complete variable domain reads KAGVTQTPRYLIKTRGQQVTLSCSPISGHRSVSWYQQTPGQGLQFLFEYFSETQRNKGNFPGRFSGRQFSNSRSEMNVSTLELGDSALYLCASSLGTGGGNTEAFFGQGTRLTVV.